This TCR beta chain was identified in a study of blood T cells in healthy people across ages. Germline V CDR1 and CDR2: SNHLY, FYNNEI. J gave up 3 bases and V 6 bases, and 8 bases lay outside the gene matches. This CDR3 spans 16 amino acids. Primed by a sample-barcoded 5' primer and a J-beta primer mix, a second PCR proceeded for roughly 7 to 12 cycles. MiXCR, run by TCRdb on the 5' RACE reads, gives a single entry per CDR3 protein. The sample shows nearly 1 million distinct CDR3 sequences, roughly half of them seen only once. Material: blood. The genes are TRBV2 and TRBJ1-4; 9 bases line up with TRBD1. The TCR was taken from a woman in her sixties in good health. The CDR3 sequence: CASRSTGGGSNEKLFF. In DNA form, the CDR3 reads TGTGCCAGCAGGTCGACAGGGGGTGGCTCTAATGAAAAACTGTTTTTT.